This T cell receptor beta chain derives from a study of blood T cell repertoires in COVID-19. Overall study context: Acute-phase and convalescent COVID-19 samples originated in the United States, Italy and Spain. Sources were T cells, B-cell-depleted T cells, or PBMCs; the material itself was cDNA or gDNA.

The V end lost 4 bases, the J end lost 3 bases, and 15 bases lay between the germline ends. CDR3 length equals 15 residues. CDR1 and CDR2 from the germline V gene are MNHEY and SVGEGT. Authors' data handling: Amplification of reference gene primers was used by the study to estimate nucleated cell counts. Repertoires were generated with immunoSEQ multiplex PCR, while TCRdb's copy carries only in-frame clones and drops some. That table supplies the V and J calls and clone size; D and trimming were determined from the DNA. This sample has around 480,000 clones, with about 87% found just once. While infection was still active, Seattle patients were enrolled and then followed longitudinally.

Source material: peripheral blood. The gene calls are TRBV6-2 or TRBV6-3 and TRBJ1-1; a possible D gene is TRBD1 (5 bases). This TCR was sampled from a woman aged 50 to 65 with COVID-19, enrolled during active disease. CDR3 bases: TGTGCCAGCAGTTCCGGAGGGGATGATCACACTGAAGCTTTCTTT. It is translated as CASSSGGDDHTEAFF.